A single sample is the source of the 16 T cell receptor beta chains below, sequenced in a study of blood T cell repertoires in COVID-19. Data came from immunoSEQ multiplex PCR; TCRdb stores just in-frame clones and leaves some out. The sample includes approximately 500,000 clones, 89% of them seen just once. The sample consisted of peripheral blood. The receptors derive from a man aged 18 to 30 with COVID-19, enrolled during active disease.

This rearrangement joins TRBV4-2 to TRBJ1-1, with D possibly matching TRBD1 (6 bases). From germline, CDR1 is LGHNA and CDR2 YNFKEQ. V was cut by 4 bases and J by 3 bases, with 15 bases left in between. This CDR3 has 15 residues. CDR3 sequence reads: CASSPRSRGYTEAFF. The CDR3 DNA reads TGTGCCAGCAGCCCCCGGAGTAGGGGGTACACTGAAGCTTTCTTT.

The chain combines TRBV24-1 with TRBJ1-2, with D possibly matching TRBD1 (5 bases). Trimming removed 1 base at V and 7 bases at J, with 12 bases between. The CDR3 is 14 amino acids. Germline-derived CDR1 and CDR2 are KGHDR and SFDVKD. The CDR3 protein is CATSDFGHFAGYTF. The DNA for the CDR3 is TGTGCCACCAGTGATTTTGGACACTTCGCTGGCTACACCTTC.

This rearrangement joins TRBV27 to TRBJ1-4; the D is unclear. Germline loops: CDR1 MNHEY, CDR2 SMNVEV (reference sequence). V lost 3 bases and J 4 bases, leaving 12 bases between the germline ends. The CDR3 is 15 residues long. The CDR3 DNA sequence: TGTGCCAGCAGTTTTAATGGGCTGAATAATGAAAAACTGTTTTTT. Residues: CASSFNGLNNEKLFF.

V gene TRBV2 combines with J gene TRBJ1-2; D not certain. The V gene lost 2 bases and the J gene lost 3 bases, with 7 bases spanning the gap. CDR3 length: 13 amino acids. CDR1 and CDR2 (germline): SNHLY, FYNNEI. As DNA, the CDR3 is TGTGCCAGCAGTGAAAGAGGGTACTATGGCTACACCTTC. It specifies CASSERGYYGYTF. Filled out from reference TRBV2 and TRBJ1-2, the complete variable domain reads EPEVTQTPSHQVTQMGQEVILRCVPISNHLYFYWYRQILGQKVEFLVSFYNNEISEKSEIFDDQFSVERPDGSNFTLKIRSTKLEDSAMYFCASSERGYYGYTFGSGTRLTVV.

The J gene is TRBJ1-6, the V gene TRBV7-9; 9 bases are shared with TRBD1. J was trimmed by 6 bases and V by 5 bases; bases with no gene match: 8. Germline V gives CDR1 SEHNR, CDR2 FQNEAQ (reference sequence). CDR3 length equals 16 residues. The CDR3 coding sequence is TGTGCCAGCAGCCCCAATAGGGGACAGGGTAATTCACCCCTCCACTTT. It codes for CASSPNRGQGNSPLHF.

The J gene is TRBJ2-5, the V gene TRBV5-1, with D possibly matching TRBD1 (6 bases). Trimming stripped 4 bases from V and 5 bases from J, with 12 bases between. Germline lookup yields CDR1 SGHRS and CDR2 YFSETQ. This CDR3 has 13 amino acids. CDR3 sequence reads: CASSPTGQETQYF. The CDR3 DNA follows: TGCGCCAGCAGCCCTACAGGGCAGGAGACCCAGTACTTC.

The chain has TRBV3-1 (or the pseudogene TRBV3-2) and TRBJ1-1; TRBD1 aligns across 7 bases. Per germline, CDR1 LGHDT and CDR2 YNNKEL (reference sequence). V was clipped by 1 base and J by 5 bases; unmatched bases: 7. The CDR3 extends over 15 amino acids. The CDR3 region is CASSQVDRGRTEAFF. The CDR3 DNA follows: TGTGCCAGCAGCCAAGTGGATAGGGGGCGAACTGAAGCTTTCTTT.

This chain uses TRBV6-5 with TRBJ1-1; D is ambiguous. The germline V gene has CDR1 MNHEY and CDR2 SVGAGI. The CDR3 is made up of 15 amino acids. Trimming cost V 5 bases and J 5 bases, with 18 bases left between them. This chain's CDR3 is CASSLREPAGTEAFF. Written as DNA, the CDR3 is TGTGCCAGCAGTCTAAGGGAGCCAGCGGGGACTGAAGCTTTCTTT.

The V and J genes are TRBV24-1 and TRBJ2-1, with D maybe TRBD2 (7 bases). V dropped 0 bases and J dropped 9 bases, with 17 bases sitting between them. The CDR3 consists of 16 residues. Germline V gene lookup returns CDR1 KGHDR and CDR2 SFDVKD. The CDR3 DNA sequence: TGTGCCACCAGTGATTTGGGGGGGGCGGGGCGTGGTGAGCAGTTCTTC. This codes for CATSDLGGAGRGEQFF.

This chain joins TRBV3-1 (or the pseudogene TRBV3-2) and TRBJ1-4; TRBD1 aligns across 7 bases. With V trimmed by 1 base and J by 6 bases, 8 bases remained unmatched. The CDR3 has 16 amino acids. CDR1 is LGHDT and CDR2 is YNNKEL in the germline V gene (reference sequence). The chain's CDR3 is CASSQGRGGGDEKLFF. CDR3 in DNA: TGTGCCAGCAGCCAAGGACGAGGGGGCGGGGATGAAAAACTGTTTTTT.

The chain employs TRBV7-3 and TRBJ2-5; D might be TRBD2 (7 bases). Germline V gives CDR1 SGHTA, CDR2 FQGTGA. The CDR3 sequence is 14 residues long. Trimming pared 4 bases from V and 5 bases from J, leaving 14 bases between. This chain's CDR3 is CASSSSGGGETQYF. The CDR3, as DNA: TGTGCCAGCAGCTCTAGCGGAGGGGGGGAGACCCAGTACTTC.

This sequence joins TRBV5-1 and TRBJ2-7; the D gene is possibly TRBD1 (5 bases). The CDR3 sequence is 13 residues long. Germline V gene lookup returns CDR1 SGHRS and CDR2 YFSETQ. V was cut by 3 bases and J by 2 bases, with 9 bases left in between. CDR3 DNA sequence: TGCGCCAGCAGCTCGGACAACCCCTACGAGCAGTACTTC. Amino acid sequence: CASSSDNPYEQYF. Filled out from reference TRBV5-1 and TRBJ2-7, the complete variable domain reads KAGVTQTPRYLIKTRGQQVTLSCSPISGHRSVSWYQQTPGQGLQFLFEYFSETQRNKGNFPGRFSGRQFSNSRSEMNVSTLELGDSALYLCASSSDNPYEQYFGPGTRLTVT.

The V gene is TRBV6-5, the J gene TRBJ2-5; 10 positions agree with TRBD2. Unmatched junction bases numbered 7, after V lost 4 bases and J lost 5 bases. The germline CDR1 and CDR2 sequences are MNHEY and SVGAGI. The CDR3 has 15 amino acids. The CDR3 region is CASSSLAGRGETQYF. CDR3 nucleotide sequence: TGTGCCAGCAGTTCACTAGCGGGACGGGGGGAGACCCAGTACTTC.

The chain is built from TRBV11-3 and TRBJ2-2; 7 nucleotides agree with TRBD2. Germline V gene data show CDR1 as SGHNT and CDR2 as YENEEA. Germline trimming cut 5 bases from V and 1 base from J; bases unmatched to any gene: 1. This CDR3 region has 14 residues. The CDR3 spells CASSGGGNTGELFF. CDR3 coding DNA: TGTGCCAGCAGCGGCGGGGGGAACACCGGGGAGCTGTTTTTT.

This clone was observed a handful of times. The gene calls are TRBV5-6 and TRBJ1-1; the match to TRBD1 covers 7 bases. The CDR3 covers 14 residues. Germline CDR1 and CDR2: SGHDT and YYEEEE. V was pared by 2 bases and J by 3 bases, with 4 bases of the junction left unmatched. The CDR3 region has the DNA TGTGCCAGCAGCTTCAGGGGGGCGGACACTGAAGCTTTCTTT. Protein: CASSFRGADTEAFF.

This rearrangement joins TRBV19 to TRBJ2-7; TRBD2 is a possible D gene (5 bases). The V gene lost 6 bases and the J gene lost 4 bases, with 19 bases spanning the gap. The CDR3 loop spans 15 amino acids. Germline lookup yields CDR1 LNHDA and CDR2 SQIVND (reference sequence). Here the CDR3 reads CASRLDTGSVYEQYF. As DNA, the CDR3 is TGTGCCAGTAGATTAGACACGGGATCGGTATACGAGCAGTACTTC.